This T cell receptor beta chain was sequenced during a study of T cells in Graves' hyperthyroidism and ophthalmopathy. Study-level background: At initial diagnosis, before any treatment had begun, peripheral blood was obtained.

Authors of the study amplified TCR beta CDR3 regions from RNA transcripts. The HTBI primer set served for first-round RT-PCR of the TCR CDR3. One entry per CDR3 protein, called by TCRdb with MiXCR from the multiplex PCR reads. The table has hundreds of thousands of distinct CDR3 sequences, about 14% seen once. It was uncontrolled infection, other autoimmune disease, pregnancy or lactation that excluded patients. Study observations and caveats: Most thyroid clonotypes expanded above 0.001 appeared in blood too.

The CDR3 is 13 residues long. CDR1 LNHNV and CDR2 YYDKDF come from the germline V gene (reference sequence). Between the trimmed V and J ends, which lost 1 base and 3 bases, there was a span of 7 bases. Worth noting for this clonotype: Its target is unknown.

This TCR was sampled from a woman between 40 and 50 years old with Graves' ophthalmopathy. The sequenced material came from blood. The V call is TRBV15, the J call TRBJ2-7; possibly TRBD2 for D (5 bases). CDR3 in DNA: TGTGCCACCAGCAGAGTAGACTACTACGAGCAGTACTTC. It encodes CATSRVDYYEQYF.